This TCR beta chain was retrieved from a study of OX40 agonist ivuxolimab in advanced cancers. This clone appeared a few times. The method was immunoSEQ multiplex PCR; TCRdb's version includes in-frame clones alone and lacks a portion of them. In the table there are roughly 50,000 clones, roughly 89% of which are singletons. The CDR3 runs 15 residues. The germline CDR1 and CDR2 sequences are MNHNS and SASEGT. V gave up 4 bases and J gave up 0 bases, with 10 bases separating them. This TCR was recovered from an adult with an advanced solid tumor such as melanoma, head and neck, liver or kidney cancer. This chain uses TRBV6-1 with TRBJ1-5; no clear D gene. The sequencing used CD4+ or CD8+ T cells sorted from blood, collected in a trial of the OX40 agonist ivuxolimab. In DNA, the CDR3 is TGTGCCAGCAGTGTTGGAGGGAGTAGCAATCAGCCCCAGCATTTT. It specifies CASSVGGSSNQPQHF.